The 25 T cell receptor beta chains reported below all come from one sample, sequenced in a study of cytomegalovirus exposure and HLA in healthy donors. The PCR used 60 Vbeta and 13 Jbeta primers. Libraries were prepared by immunoSEQ multiplex PCR; TCRdb keeps only in-frame clonotypes and omits some of them. The sample records about 130,000 clones, roughly three quarters being singletons. The sample taken for sequencing was PBMCs. The receptors shown here come from a man under 40 in good health and CMV-seronegative.

The rearrangement uses TRBV5-1 and TRBJ2-7; D possibly corresponds to TRBD1 (7 bases). V shed 3 bases and J shed 4 bases, with 23 bases lying between them. This CDR3 is built from 17 residues. CDR1 SGHRS and CDR2 YFSETQ come from the germline V gene. The CDR3: CASSSRQGLAAVYEQYF. The DNA for the CDR3 is TGCGCCAGCAGCTCGAGACAGGGTTTAGCGGCGGTGTACGAGCAGTACTTC.

The chain employs TRBV11-3 and TRBJ2-3, with 12 bases aligning to TRBD2. V was pared by 5 bases and J by 2 bases, with 5 bases of the junction left unmatched. CDR1 and CDR2 from the germline V gene are SGHNT and YENEEA. The CDR3 loop spans 16 amino acids. The CDR3 sequence: CASSPGLAGTTDTQYF. Here the CDR3 DNA reads TGTGCCAGCAGCCCCGGACTAGCGGGGACCACAGATACGCAGTATTTT.

The genes are TRBV18 and TRBJ2-7; perhaps TRBD2 as D (5 bases). The V gene lost 5 bases and the J gene lost 6 bases, with 29 bases spanning the gap. CDR3 length equals 18 residues. CDR1 and CDR2 (germline): KGHSH, LQKENI. The CDR3 DNA reads as TGTGCCAGCTCAGTTTATGATACGGCGAATAGTGGAACTAGCGAGCAGTACTTC. This translates into CASSVYDTANSGTSEQYF.

V and J are TRBV2 and TRBJ2-7; 11 bases are a match to TRBD2. Germline trimming cut 1 base from V and 0 bases from J; bases unmatched to any gene: 8. CDR1 and CDR2 from the germline V gene are SNHLY and FYNNEI. The CDR3 is 18 residues long. The CDR3 region is CASSEEPWTSGPSYEQYF. CDR3 in DNA: TGTGCCAGCAGTGAAGAACCCTGGACTAGCGGGCCCTCCTACGAGCAGTACTTC.

This clone was detected only once. This chain uses TRBV5-1 with TRBJ2-5; 10 nucleotides agree with TRBD1. The J call may be faulty, since TRBJ2-7 better matches the DNA end. Germline CDR1 reads SGHRS; CDR2 reads YFSETQ. The CDR3 has 14 residues. The CDR3 loop reads CASSSTGGAYEQYF. The CDR3 DNA is TGCGCCAGCAGCTCGACAGGGGGCGCGTACGAGCAGTACTTC.

The chain employs TRBV7-8 and TRBJ1-5, with TRBD1 identical over 9 bases. Germline lookup yields CDR1 SGHVS and CDR2 FQNEAQ. The V and J ends lost 3 bases and 6 bases, in that order; junction bases with no gene match: 6. The CDR3 covers 15 residues. In DNA, the CDR3 is TGTGCCAGCAGCTTTCGGACAGGGGAATCTCAGCCCCAGCATTTT. It encodes CASSFRTGESQPQHF.

V usage is TRBV2 and J usage is TRBJ2-1; possible D gene TRBD1, 7 bases. This CDR3 spans 14 amino acids. Germline V gene lookup returns CDR1 SNHLY and CDR2 FYNNEI. The V gene lost 7 bases and the J gene lost 8 bases, with 18 bases spanning the gap. CDR3 nucleotides: TGTGCCAGCAAGGGGGGACAGTTCCTCGATGAGCAGTTCTTC. Translated, it gives CASKGGQFLDEQFF.

The rearrangement joins TRBV6-6 to TRBJ1-4, with 9 bases that match TRBD1. The germline CDR1 and CDR2 sequences are MNHNY and SVGAGI (reference sequence). With V trimmed by 4 bases and J by 8 bases, 8 bases remained unmatched. The CDR3 spans 15 residues. The CDR3 bases are TGTGCCAGCAGTTCAAACAGGGGGCTGGGCGAAAAACTGTTTTTT. Translating it yields CASSSNRGLGEKLFF.

Here the CDR3 reads CASSFGGAQTTGELFF. The CDR3 DNA follows: TGTGCCAGCAGTTTCGGGGGGGCGCAGACCACCGGGGAGCTGTTTTTT. V usage is TRBV28 and J usage is TRBJ2-2, with 8 bases identical to TRBD2. CDR3 length: 16 residues. The junction had 7 bases not matched to a gene; V was cut back by 3 bases and J by 4 bases. The germline V gene has CDR1 MDHEN and CDR2 SYDVKM.

The chain employs TRBV6-5 and TRBJ2-7, with 8 nucleotides matching TRBD1. Germline trimming cut 6 bases from V and 4 bases from J; bases unmatched to any gene: 8. The CDR3 totals 14 residues. Germline V gene sequence: CDR1 MNHEY, CDR2 SVGAGI. The chain's CDR3 is CASSPGGGRYEQYF. In DNA form, the CDR3 reads TGTGCCAGCAGCCCAGGGGGCGGTAGGTACGAGCAGTACTTC.

The V and J genes are TRBV5-1 and TRBJ1-3; 7 bases line up with TRBD1. This CDR3 has 15 amino acids. Trimming took 4 bases from V and 0 from J; bases not matched to a gene: 4. Germline CDR1 is SGHRS and CDR2 is YFSETQ. The DNA for the CDR3 is TGCGCCAGCAGCCTATGGACAGGCTCTGGAAACACCATATATTTT. It encodes CASSLWTGSGNTIYF.

The chain recombines TRBV6-5 with TRBJ2-7; D is uncertain. Germline lookup yields CDR1 MNHEY and CDR2 SVGAGI. The CDR3 runs 14 residues. Trimming pared 0 bases from V and 4 bases from J, leaving 10 bases between. CDR3 in amino acids: CASSYSTAVYEQYF. In DNA, the CDR3 is TGTGCCAGCAGTTACTCTACAGCTGTGTACGAGCAGTACTTC.

In this sample, this clone turned up once. The chain has TRBV2 and TRBJ2-7; D not resolved. Germline CDR1 SNHLY, CDR2 FYNNEI. This CDR3 has 12 amino acids. Trimming took off 7 bases at V and 6 bases at J, with 13 bases between the two ends. CDR3 residues: CASTISVAEQYF. The CDR3 DNA reads as TGTGCCAGCACCATTTCGGTCGCCGAGCAGTACTTC.

The chain combines TRBV5-5 with TRBJ1-2; D is unclear. This CDR3 is 18 amino acids long. Germline V gives CDR1 SGHKS, CDR2 YYEKEE (reference sequence). The ends were cut back, 1 base at V and 1 base at J, with 20 bases in the middle. The chain's CDR3 is CASSLFLPVQRINYGYTF. The CDR3 region has the DNA TGTGCCAGCAGCTTGTTTCTTCCCGTACAGAGAATTAACTATGGCTACACCTTC.

This chain connects TRBV6-1 to TRBJ2-3; 7 bases agree with TRBD1. This CDR3 comprises 14 residues. Trimming cost V 9 bases and J 2 bases; bases outside gene matches: 8. The germline V gene encodes CDR1 MNHNS and CDR2 SASEGT. The CDR3 loop reads CASKGTALTDTQYF. Written as DNA, the CDR3 is TGTGCCAGTAAGGGGACAGCCCTCACAGATACGCAGTATTTT.

The CDR3 loop reads CASSSDGVYEQYF. The CDR3 region has the DNA TGTGCCAGCAGCTCGGACGGGGTCTACGAGCAGTACTTC. The V call is TRBV7-9, the J call TRBJ2-7; D might be TRBD2 (5 bases). Germline lookup yields CDR1 SEHNR and CDR2 FQNEAQ (reference sequence). V gave up 4 bases and J gave up 3 bases, with 10 bases separating them. The CDR3 consists of 13 residues.

This clone was seen a few times. The CDR3 DNA reads as TGTGCCAGCTCACCTCGGGTTAGCGGGAGTGCCGGGGAGCTGTTTTTT. Translated, it gives CASSPRVSGSAGELFF. The chain joins TRBV18 to TRBJ2-2, with TRBD2 identical over 9 bases. This CDR3 comprises 16 residues. Germline trimming cut 3 bases from V and 6 bases from J; bases unmatched to any gene: 8. Germline V gene data show CDR1 as KGHSH and CDR2 as LQKENI.

The V and J genes are TRBV6-5 and TRBJ2-1; TRBD2 agrees at 8 bases. The ends lost 0 bases at V and 3 bases at J; junction bases unmatched: 4. Germline CDR1 and CDR2: MNHEY and SVGAGI. This CDR3 contains 16 residues. The CDR3 reads CASSYSAGGNYNEQFF. CDR3 nucleotide sequence: TGTGCCAGCAGTTACTCGGCGGGAGGAAACTACAATGAGCAGTTCTTC.

The chain combines TRBV19 with TRBJ1-2; TRBD1 aligns across 7 bases. The length of the CDR3 is 13 residues. Per the germline V gene, CDR1 is LNHDA and CDR2 is SQIVND (reference sequence). Germline trimming cut 7 bases from V and 4 bases from J; bases unmatched to any gene: 6. For the CDR3, the DNA is TGTGCCAGTACGGACAGGACAAGCTATGGCTACACCTTC. Its protein product is CASTDRTSYGYTF.

V and J are TRBV10-3 and TRBJ2-2; D not certain. This CDR3 comprises 13 residues. Germline V gene data show CDR1 as ENHRY and CDR2 as SYGVKD. Trimming left V 7 bases short and J 2 bases short, with 8 bases between. CDR3 sequence reads: CAITGSNTGELFF. In DNA, the CDR3 is TGTGCCATCACGGGTTCCAACACCGGGGAGCTGTTTTTT.

This clone appeared a single time. The V call is TRBV6-1, the J call TRBJ1-1; tentatively, D is TRBD1 (6 bases). V dropped 3 bases and J dropped 7 bases, with 18 bases sitting between them. Per germline, CDR1 MNHNS and CDR2 SASEGT. The CDR3 extends over 15 amino acids. This CDR3 reads CASSERQANRGEAFF. CDR3 in DNA: TGTGCCAGCAGTGAGAGACAGGCTAACCGGGGTGAAGCTTTCTTT.

The chain couples TRBV19 to TRBJ1-5, with unresolved D. The CDR3 sequence is 13 residues long. The germline CDR1 and CDR2 sequences are LNHDA and SQIVND (reference sequence). The ends were cut back, 3 bases at V and 5 bases at J, with 8 bases in the middle. The CDR3 region is CASSIFVYQPQHF. CDR3 DNA: TGTGCCAGTAGTATCTTTGTGTATCAGCCCCAGCATTTT.

The chain couples TRBV19 to TRBJ2-7; D possibly corresponds to TRBD1 (5 bases). The germline CDR1 and CDR2 sequences are LNHDA and SQIVND (reference sequence). The CDR3 totals 14 residues. Trimming pared 5 bases from V and 0 bases from J, leaving 11 bases between. The CDR3 DNA reads TGTGCCAGTAGTGCTGGACACAGCTCCTACGAGCAGTACTTC. It specifies CASSAGHSSYEQYF.

The chain has TRBV1 and TRBJ2-7; the D call in the table, TRBD2, was not verified against the DNA. TRBV1 is reported as a pseudogene. CDR3 size: 15 residues. The CDR3 sequence: CTSSFRRGDAYEQYF. CDR3 in DNA: TGCACCAGCAGCTTTCGGCGGGGAGACGCCTACGAGCAGTACTTC.

The chain couples TRBV2 to TRBJ2-3; 10 bases are shared with TRBD2. Germline V gives CDR1 SNHLY, CDR2 FYNNEI. This CDR3 contains 16 residues. With V trimmed by 11 bases and J by 1 base, 12 bases remained unmatched. The CDR3 sequence is CAVPASGSSGTDTQYF. The DNA of the CDR3 is TGTGCCGTGCCGGCTAGCGGGAGTAGTGGCACAGATACGCAGTATTTT.